This T cell receptor (beta chain) was profiled in a study of response to subunit inactivated influenza vaccine. As to this clonotype: A much larger clone differs by one base, so this may be a read error.

The CDR3 length is 14 residues. CDR1 MDHEN and CDR2 SYDVKM come from the germline V gene. Between the trimmed V and J ends, which lost 5 bases and 2 bases, there was a span of 13 bases. TCRdb called the RT-PCR reads again in MiXCR, with one record for every CDR3 protein. The table lists about 780,000 distinct CDR3 sequences, approximately 17% of them singletons. Sample: PBMCs from blood, taken roughly 5 days after vaccination. The rearrangement uses TRBV28 and TRBJ2-7; a weak D match, TRBD1 (6 bases). The TCR sequence derives from a man aged 45 to 65 who received an inactivated influenza vaccine. CDR3 in amino acids: CASSPDRLTYEQYF. CDR3 coding DNA: TGTGCCAGCAGTCCAGACAGGCTTACCTACGAGCAGTACTTC.